The 14 T cell receptor beta chains given below trace back to one sample, sequenced in a study of shared clonotypes between healthy human individuals (TCRdb year 2020). CD8 naive samples were obtained by positive selection for CCR7 among CD45RO-negative cells, yielding a CD45RA+CCR7+ population from which TemRA cells were excluded. Library method: the immunoSEQ multiplex PCR assay. Sourced from immuneACCESS, this table was stored by TCRdb with only in-frame sequences that have V and J called. A share of the clones is absent; for the studies checked, an unresolved V gene accounts for under half, and the remainder has no known explanation. The sample yields approximately 2,000,000 clones; over 85% were counted once. 1.5% to 2% of the sample is taken by the ten largest. The specimen was naive CD8+ T cells from PBMCs. The cell subset or site tag for this specimen amounts to: CD45RA+CCR7+. The source is a man younger than 30 in good health. Some clones in this sample may be carry-over from other donors' samples.

This clone occurred once. The V and J genes are TRBV18 and TRBJ1-1, with D possibly being TRBD1 (6 bases). The CDR3 has 17 residues. Germline loops: CDR1 KGHSH, CDR2 LQKENI. The V end was cut by 0 bases, the J end by 10 bases, with 24 bases between. CDR3: CASSPPGHTPGSMVAFF. In DNA, the CDR3 is TGTGCCAGCTCACCACCGGGACATACCCCCGGTTCGATGGTAGCTTTCTTT.

V and J are TRBV18 and TRBJ2-7; tentatively, D is TRBD2 (5 bases). Germline CDR1 KGHSH, CDR2 LQKENI. Trimming cost V 2 bases and J 1 base, with 12 bases left between them. CDR3 length: 15 residues. The CDR3 coding sequence is TGTGCCAGCTCACCATTCGCGGGCCTGTCCTACGAGCAGTACTTC. This gives the protein CASSPFAGLSYEQYF.

The genes are TRBV28 and TRBJ2-1; 7 bases match TRBD1. The CDR3 runs to 15 residues. With V trimmed by 3 bases and J by 4 bases, 6 bases remained unmatched. Germline V gene sequence: CDR1 MDHEN, CDR2 SYDVKM. In DNA form, the CDR3 reads TGTGCCAGCAGTTTTCGGGACAGTGTTTACAATGAGCAGTTCTTC. This sequence encodes CASSFRDSVYNEQFF.

This chain connects TRBV5-6 to TRBJ2-7; D unresolved. V was shortened by 2 bases and J by 2 bases, with 17 bases between the two germline ends. Germline CDR1 is SGHDT and CDR2 is YYEEEE. CDR3 length equals 16 residues. The CDR3 loop is CASSFFVTSGPYEQYF. Here the CDR3 DNA reads TGTGCCAGCAGCTTTTTTGTGACGTCGGGCCCCTACGAGCAGTACTTC.

V and J are TRBV9 and TRBJ2-3; possibly TRBD2 for D (5 bases). The CDR3 extends over 15 amino acids. CDR1 and CDR2 from the germline V gene are SGDLS and YYNGEE. Trimming took 3 bases from V and 6 from J, leaving 17 bases between them. The CDR3: CASSAGAAVRDTQYF. CDR3 nucleotides: TGTGCCAGCAGCGCAGGTGCAGCGGTCCGGGATACGCAGTATTTT.

The chain has TRBV9 and TRBJ2-7; unclear D gene. The germline V and J ends were trimmed by 3 bases and 4 bases, with 14 bases remaining between them. Germline loops: CDR1 SGDLS, CDR2 YYNGEE. This CDR3 is 14 amino acids long. CDR3 coding DNA: TGTGCCAGCAGCGGATACGTTAACGGGTACGAGCAGTACTTC. Translating it yields CASSGYVNGYEQYF.

Regarding this clone: A single base separates this from a much larger clone, so it may be a read error. Other DNA variants within this sample encode the same CDR3. This chain connects TRBV2 to TRBJ2-7; unclear D gene. The germline V gene has CDR1 SNHLY and CDR2 FYNNEI. The V and J ends lost 6 bases and 0 bases respectively, with 3 bases between them. This CDR3 has 11 residues. The CDR3 loop reads CASSLSYEQYF. CDR3 sequence (DNA): TGTGCCAGCAGCCTCTCCTACGAGCAGTACTTC. Drawing the rest from reference TRBV2 and TRBJ2-7, the complete variable domain is EPEVTQTPSHQVTQMGQEVILRCVPISNHLYFYWYRQILGQKVEFLVSFYNNEISEKSEIFDDQFSVERPDGSNFTLKIRSTKLEDSAMYFCASSLSYEQYFGPGTRLTVT.

The chain uses TRBV25-1 and TRBJ2-7; perhaps TRBD2 as D (6 bases). The germline gives CDR1 MGHDK, CDR2 SYGVNS. Trimming took 2 bases from V and 2 from J, leaving 10 bases between them. This CDR3 has 14 amino acids. In DNA, the CDR3 is TGTGCCAGCAGTGAAACGGGGGAGGCCTACGAGCAGTACTTC. This encodes CASSETGEAYEQYF.

The chain links TRBV11-2 to TRBJ2-1; 11 nucleotides line up with TRBD1. The CDR3 runs to 15 residues. The ends lost 3 bases at V and 5 bases at J; junction bases unmatched: 3. Germline V gene lookup returns CDR1 SGHAT and CDR2 FQNNGV. The DNA of the CDR3 is TGTGCCAGCAGCTTCCGGGACAGGGGGGACAATGAGCAGTTCTTC. It yields the protein CASSFRDRGDNEQFF.

V gene TRBV7-7 combines with J gene TRBJ2-5; D may match TRBD1 or TRBD2 (5 bases each). The CDR3 runs 14 residues. V lost 1 base to trimming and J lost 7 bases, with 13 bases between them. The V gene's germline CDR1 is SSHAT and CDR2 FNYEAQ (reference sequence). The CDR3 DNA sequence: TGTGCCAGCAGCTTAGAGATCGGGGCGCGGACCCAGTACTTC. It encodes CASSLEIGARTQYF.

The rearrangement uses TRBV9 and TRBJ2-2, with D possibly being TRBD1 or TRBD2 (7 bases each). This CDR3 is built from 16 residues. CDR1 is SGDLS, CDR2 YYNGEE, per germline. With 4 bases removed from V and 5 bases from J, the gap between germline ends came to 18 bases. CDR3 nucleotide sequence: TGTGCCAGCAGCCCGGGGAGGGGACAGATTACCGGGGAGCTGTTTTTT. Encoded protein: CASSPGRGQITGELFF.

This chain uses TRBV2 with TRBJ2-5; no clear D. This CDR3 is 12 amino acids long. The germline gives CDR1 SNHLY, CDR2 FYNNEI. V dropped 3 bases and J dropped 5 bases, with 7 bases sitting between them. This CDR3 is CASSDFRETQYF. The CDR3 DNA reads TGTGCCAGCAGTGATTTTCGGGAGACCCAGTACTTC.

V usage is TRBV7-2 and J usage is TRBJ2-2; 14 bases align to TRBD2. J gave up 3 bases and V 8 bases, and 8 bases lay outside the gene matches. The CDR3 sequence is 17 residues long. From germline, CDR1 is SGHTA and CDR2 FQGNSA. CDR3 DNA: TGTGCCAGCTATCAGGGACTAGCGGGAGCGTACACCGGGGAGCTGTTTTTT. Its protein is CASYQGLAGAYTGELFF.

The V call is TRBV21-1, the J call TRBJ1-1. TRBV21-1 corresponds to a pseudogene. CDR3 length equals 15 residues. The CDR3 region is CAISINGGLRTEAFF. CDR3 nucleotides: TGTGCCATATCAATAAACGGAGGCCTGAGGACTGAAGCTTTCTTT.